This T cell receptor beta chain was sequenced for a study of blood T cell repertoires in COVID-19 (dated by TCRdb to 2020 to 2022). For the study in its entirety: Collaborator samples came from the United States, Italy and Spain and covered acute and convalescent phases of COVID-19. The prospective study material was composed of cDNA or gDNA derived from T cells, B-cell-depleted T cells, or PBMCs. Deeply sampled blood TCRbeta repertoires from subjects exposed to, actively infected with, or recovered from COVID-19 were included in the dataset. A freely available public database, intended as a resource for researchers studying the immune response to SARS-CoV-2, is where the repertoires were released. The samples were drawn from the first 160 participants of the ongoing ImmuneRACE study and from about 1,200 subjects provided by 6 global collaborators. The sample metadata nearly always contained a de-identified subject ID, COVID-19 status, age in years and sex. Where HLA class I and class II types were available, the types were taken from metadata supplied by the sample provider, not from assay-based typing. What the research found in general, with its limitations: How much clinical and demographic metadata was included differed by source and by participant, and the metadata was provided uncurated.

Regarding this clone: Its recognized antigen is unknown. Per-base quality was not reported, and no clone a single base away is much larger than it.

The collaborating institutions used their own protocols to collect whole blood in K2EDTA tubes. Collaborator samples were shipped for TCRbeta analysis as frozen whole blood, isolated PBMCs, or DNA extracted from either sample type. From cysteine to phenylalanine, the CDR3 is 13 amino acids long. Solely the CDR3 DNA is kept, with 39 bases framed from the first base. The V and J ends are trimmed by 4 bases and 5 bases, leaving 12 bases between them. In the germline V gene (reference sequence), CDR1 corresponds to SGHNT and CDR2 to YYREEE. TCRbeta CDR3 regions were amplified from genomic DNA using the immunoSEQ Assay, a bias-controlled multiplex PCR. The source study handled its data this way. The number of nucleated cells in each sample was estimated from the amplification of reference gene primers within the assay. Sequence reads were collapsed and filtered to measure the absolute abundance of every unique TCRbeta CDR3 rearrangement. For each sample, productive Simpson clonality was calculated by taking the square root of Simpson's diversity index across productive rearrangements. The immuneACCESS repertoire file appears here via TCRdb, limited to in-frame rearrangements. These files lack a portion of the clones; in checked studies, under half of the deficit traces to unresolved V genes, and the cause of the others is not known. Clone size and V and J calls were adopted from that table, with D and trimming inferred from the DNA. The sample table lists about 53,000 clones, approximately 86% of them with a count of one. The ten largest clones capture approximately 10% of the sample.

The chain uses TRBV5-4 and TRBJ1-2, with TRBD1 as a weak D call on 5 bases. The sequenced sample was peripheral blood. This sequence was found in a man between 65 and 85 years old with active COVID-19. The CDR3 reads CASSNGQRYGYTF. The DNA is TGTGCCAGCAGCAATGGACAACGATATGGCTACACCTTC.